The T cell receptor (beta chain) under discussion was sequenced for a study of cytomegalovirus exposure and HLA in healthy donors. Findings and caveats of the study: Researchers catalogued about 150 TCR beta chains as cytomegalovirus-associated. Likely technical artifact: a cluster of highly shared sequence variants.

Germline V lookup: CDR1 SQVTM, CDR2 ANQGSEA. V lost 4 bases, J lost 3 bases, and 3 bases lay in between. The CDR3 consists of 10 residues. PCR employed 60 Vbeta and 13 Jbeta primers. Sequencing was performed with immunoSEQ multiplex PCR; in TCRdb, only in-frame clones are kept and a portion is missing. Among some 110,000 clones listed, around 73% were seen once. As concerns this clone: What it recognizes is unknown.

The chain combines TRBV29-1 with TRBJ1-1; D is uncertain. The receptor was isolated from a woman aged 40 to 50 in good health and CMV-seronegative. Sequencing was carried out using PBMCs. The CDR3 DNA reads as TGCAGCGTTGGAGACACTGAAGCTTTCTTT. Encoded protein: CSVGDTEAFF.